The source of this T cell receptor beta chain is a study of cytomegalovirus exposure and HLA in healthy donors. Study context: Within the Caucasian-associated ancestry cluster were roughly 82% of the approximately 400 genotyped donors. Whole-study results and caveats: V- and J-gene trimming of TCR beta was linked (in a later analysis) to a missense DCLRE1C variant. According to the study, around 160 TCR beta chains were cytomegalovirus-associated.

Germline V gene sequence: CDR1 LNHDA, CDR2 SQIVND (reference sequence). The CDR3 totals 15 residues. V dropped 3 bases and J dropped 4; count of bases not matched to a gene: 5. Comments on this clone: Antigen unknown.

Researchers ran the PCR with 60 Vbeta and 13 Jbeta primers. The repertoire was sequenced with immunoSEQ multiplex PCR; TCRdb's copy has only in-frame clones and lacks some. This sample has around 130,000 clones, with around 69% found just once. The chain employs TRBV19 and TRBJ2-7; TRBD2 matches at 11 bases. The sequence was obtained from a human donor in good health. The specimen sequenced was PBMCs. The CDR3 loop reads CASSIGGTSGYEQYF. CDR3 DNA sequence: TGTGCCAGTAGTATCGGCGGGACTAGCGGTTACGAGCAGTACTTC.